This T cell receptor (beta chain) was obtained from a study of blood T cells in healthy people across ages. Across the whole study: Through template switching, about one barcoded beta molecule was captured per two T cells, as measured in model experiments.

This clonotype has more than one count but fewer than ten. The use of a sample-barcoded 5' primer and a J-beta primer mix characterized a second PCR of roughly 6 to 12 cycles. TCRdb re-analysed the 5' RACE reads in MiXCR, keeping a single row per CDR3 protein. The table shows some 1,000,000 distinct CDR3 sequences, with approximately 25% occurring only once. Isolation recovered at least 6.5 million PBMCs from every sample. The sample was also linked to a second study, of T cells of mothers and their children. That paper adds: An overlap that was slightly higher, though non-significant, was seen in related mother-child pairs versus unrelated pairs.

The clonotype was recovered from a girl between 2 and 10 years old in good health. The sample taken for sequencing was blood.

The CDR3 region is CASRTSGRAANTGELFF. CDR3 coding DNA: TGTGCCAGCAGGACTAGCGGGAGGGCCGCGAACACCGGGGAGCTGTTTTTT. J is TRBJ2-2 and V is TRBV5-6, with 14 positions matching TRBD2. Germline assignment: CDR1 SGHDT and CDR2 YYEEEE. The CDR3 length is 17 residues. Unmatched junction bases numbered 3, after V lost 5 bases and J lost 0 bases.